This TCR beta chain was captured in a study of blood T cell repertoires in COVID-19. Across the study: COVID-19 samples from acute and convalescent phases originated in the United States, Italy and Spain. PBMCs, B-cell-depleted T cells, or T cells provided the cDNA or gDNA that made up the material.

Trimming at V came to 3 bases and at J to 10 bases, leaving 4 bases not matched to a gene. CDR3 length: 12 amino acids. Per the authors' pipeline: Amplification from reference gene primers served as the basis for estimated nucleated cell counts. TCRdb keeps only in-frame clones here, not all; method: immunoSEQ multiplex PCR. Clonal size and the V and J genes are those of that table, whereas D and trimming came from the DNA. The data contain about 150,000 clones, around 87% of them seen just once; the ten biggest clones take up about 6%. The TCR comes from a man older than 75 with acute or convalescent COVID-19. V is TRBV12-3 or TRBV12-4 and J is TRBJ1-1; 8 bases align to TRBD1. The sample consisted of peripheral blood. The CDR3 sequence: CASSLDRVIAFF. The DNA for the CDR3 is TGTGCCAGCAGTTTGGACAGGGTAATAGCTTTCTTT.